The 20 T cell receptor beta chains below were found in one sample sequenced in a study of T cell repertoires in cytomegalovirus infection. Each CDR3 protein gets one entry after TCRdb re-called the reads with MiXCR. This table holds hundreds of thousands of distinct CDR3 sequences, about 40% found once. What was sequenced was PBMCs. The receptors derive from a human donor in good health (CMV status not recorded). Some clones in this sample may be carry-over from other donors' samples.

This clonotype appeared a few times. The chain uses TRBV10-3 and TRBJ1-1; D is undetermined. The CDR3 consists of 14 residues. Germline-derived CDR1 and CDR2 are ENHRY and SYGVKD. Trimming shortened V by 4 bases and J by 0 bases, and 9 bases separated the two germline ends. CDR3 sequence (DNA): TGTGCCATCAGTGTAAACAGCCTGAACACTGAAGCTTTCTTT. Translating it yields CAISVNSLNTEAFF.

This clonotype was observed many times. This sequence joins TRBV7-6 and TRBJ1-3, with 7 nucleotides matching TRBD1. The germline CDR1 and CDR2 sequences are SGHVS and FNYEAQ. V lost 5 bases, J lost 4 bases, and 8 bases stayed unmatched. The CDR3 runs 15 residues. CDR3 bases: TGTGCCAGCAGCCAAATGACAGGGCGCGGAAACACCATATATTTT. Its translation is CASSQMTGRGNTIYF.

The sample holds a few counts of this clonotype. This chain joins TRBV6-6 and TRBJ1-1; TRBD1 is a possible D gene (5 bases). Germline V gene data show CDR1 as MNHNY and CDR2 as SVGAGI (reference sequence). This CDR3 is 15 amino acids long. With 8 bases removed from V and 7 bases from J, the gap between germline ends came to 23 bases. CDR3: CASSLNAPRVGEAFF. The CDR3 bases are TGTGCCAGCTCCCTCAATGCCCCCAGGGTAGGTGAAGCTTTCTTT.

This clonotype occurred a few times. This chain joins TRBV6-5 and TRBJ2-2; D possibly matches TRBD1 or TRBD2 (5 bases each). This CDR3 spans 14 amino acids. V lost 3 bases and J lost 5, with 10 bases in between. CDR1 is MNHEY, CDR2 SVGAGI, per germline. The CDR3 nucleotides read TGTGCCAGCAGTTATGGGGGTTTAACCGGGGAGCTGTTTTTT. It translates to CASSYGGLTGELFF.

The rearrangement joins TRBV29-1 to TRBJ2-7; D not resolved. Deletions cut 5 bases from V and 0 bases from J, with 14 bases between. This CDR3 has 14 residues. Per germline, CDR1 SQVTM and CDR2 ANQGSEA. This CDR3 reads CSVYLSGSSYEQYF. DNA of the CDR3: TGCAGCGTTTACTTGTCCGGCAGCTCCTACGAGCAGTACTTC.

There are a few counts of this clonotype. V usage is TRBV28 and J usage is TRBJ2-1; 14 nucleotides match TRBD2. J lost 15 bases, V lost 3 bases, and 7 bases had no gene match. This CDR3 comprises 14 residues. In germline, CDR1 is MDHEN, CDR2 SYDVKM. In nucleotides, the CDR3 is TGTGCCAGCAGTTTGGAGACTAGCGGGAGGGAGAGGTTCTTC. This translates into CASSLETSGRERFF. The complete variable domain, with remaining parts taken from reference TRBV28 and TRBJ2-1, reads DVKVTQSSRYLVKRTGEKVFLECVQDMDHENMFWYRQDPGLGLRLIYFSYDVKMKEKGDIPEGYSVSREKKERFSLILESASTNQTSMYLCASSLETSGRERFFGPGTRLTVL.

CDR3 residues: CSAPTTGNTEAFF. CDR3 bases: TGCAGTGCCCCCACAACAGGGAATACTGAAGCTTTCTTT. The rearrangement joins TRBV20-1 to TRBJ1-1; possible D gene TRBD1, 6 bases. Per the germline V gene, CDR1 is DFQATT and CDR2 is SNEGSKA (reference sequence). The CDR3 contains 13 residues. V shed 6 bases and J shed 5 bases, with 16 bases lying between them.

This clonotype showed up many times. The gene calls are TRBV12-3 or TRBV12-4 and TRBJ1-5, with 7 bases lining up with TRBD1. With V trimmed by 1 base and J by 11 bases, 14 bases remained unmatched. CDR3 length: 16 residues. In nucleotides, the CDR3 is TGTGCCAGCAGTTTAGGGGGACAGCGGGGAACCTCAGCCCAGCATTTT. Its protein is CASSLGGQRGTSAQHF.

The chain uses TRBV7-9 and TRBJ2-7; 8 bases line up with TRBD1. The CDR3 length is 15 residues. Trimming at V came to 4 bases and at J to 1 base, leaving 6 bases not matched to a gene. Germline V gene lookup returns CDR1 SEHNR and CDR2 FQNEAQ (reference sequence). The CDR3 sequence: CASSSVRDRSYEQYF. The CDR3 region has the DNA TGTGCCAGCAGCTCGGTCCGGGACAGGTCCTACGAGCAGTACTTC.

The V call is TRBV7-2, the J call TRBJ2-1; 9 nucleotides agree with TRBD2. The CDR3 runs to 14 residues. CDR1 is SGHTA and CDR2 is FQGNSA in the germline V gene. Trimming at V came to 8 bases and at J to 5 bases, leaving 7 bases not matched to a gene. CDR3 residues: CASVKTSGNNEQFF. DNA for the CDR3: TGTGCCAGCGTAAAGACTAGCGGAAACAATGAGCAGTTCTTC.

J is TRBJ2-2 and V is TRBV10-2; 13 nucleotides agree with TRBD2. J gave up 4 bases and V 7 bases, and 12 bases lay outside the gene matches. Germline V gene lookup returns CDR1 WSHSY and CDR2 SAAADI. The CDR3 sequence is 18 residues long. The CDR3 sequence is CASNTQILAGGSTGELFF. DNA for the CDR3: TGCGCCAGCAATACCCAAATACTAGCGGGAGGGTCCACCGGGGAGCTGTTTTTT.

This sequence joins TRBV11-1 and TRBJ2-5; D ambiguous. The germline gives CDR1 SGHAT, CDR2 FQDESV (reference sequence). V shed 5 bases and J shed 9 bases, with 10 bases lying between them. The CDR3 loop spans 11 amino acids. CDR3 protein: CASSTAGPQYF. The CDR3 DNA follows: TGTGCCAGCAGCACAGCCGGGCCCCAGTACTTC.

The chain uses TRBV28 and TRBJ1-4; D not certain. Per the germline V gene, CDR1 is MDHEN and CDR2 is SYDVKM. The CDR3 spans 11 residues. The V end was cut by 8 bases, the J end by 8 bases, with 9 bases between. The CDR3 DNA reads TGTGCCAGCCGGCGGCGGGAAAAACTGTTTTTT. Its translation: CASRRREKLFF.

V is TRBV4-1 and J is TRBJ2-7; D is perhaps TRBD1 (5 bases). Trimming stripped 2 bases from V and 3 bases from J, with 11 bases between. The length of the CDR3 is 14 residues. Looked up from germline, CDR1 is MGHRA and CDR2 is YSYEKL. The CDR3 loop is CASSQQGFVYEQYF. CDR3 nucleotide sequence: TGCGCCAGCAGCCAACAGGGATTCGTCTACGAGCAGTACTTC.

This clonotype turned up a few times. The J gene is TRBJ2-3, the V gene TRBV20-1, with TRBD2 matching 7 bases. The V and J ends lost 3 bases and 7 bases, in that order; junction bases with no gene match: 10. The CDR3 runs 14 residues. The germline gives CDR1 DFQATT, CDR2 SNEGSKA (reference sequence). The chain's CDR3 is CSASGGGRGNTQYF. CDR3 sequence (DNA): TGCAGTGCTAGCGGCGGCGGGAGAGGAAATACGCAGTATTTT.

This clonotype was counted between two and nine times. This chain joins TRBV18 and TRBJ1-2; tentative D call: TRBD1 (5 bases). The germline V and J ends were trimmed by 3 bases and 3 bases, with 17 bases remaining between them. Germline V gene lookup returns CDR1 KGHSH and CDR2 LQKENI. This CDR3 has 16 amino acids. The CDR3 sequence is CASSPKDSTSDYGYTF. The CDR3 DNA sequence: TGTGCCAGCTCACCGAAAGACAGCACCTCGGACTATGGCTACACCTTC.

The CDR3 here is CASSGEGSDGYTF. The DNA of the CDR3 is TGTGCCAGCAGCGGGGAGGGATCGGACGGCTACACCTTC. The V and J genes are TRBV9 and TRBJ1-2; no clear D gene. Trimming removed 3 bases at V and 8 bases at J, with 14 bases between. CDR1 is SGDLS, CDR2 YYNGEE, per germline. The length of the CDR3 is 13 residues.

This clonotype has more than one count but fewer than ten. The gene calls are TRBV6-1 and TRBJ2-6, with a weak D call TRBD1 (5 bases). In germline, CDR1 is MNHNS, CDR2 SASEGT. V lost 4 bases and J 2 bases, leaving 12 bases between the germline ends. CDR3 length: 16 amino acids. CDR3 region: CASSGVRAAGANVLTF. The CDR3 DNA is TGTGCCAGCAGTGGGGTCAGGGCGGCTGGGGCCAACGTCCTGACTTTC.

The rearrangement joins TRBV2 to TRBJ2-3; 7 bases agree with TRBD2. J was trimmed by 6 bases and V by 7 bases; bases with no gene match: 10. The CDR3 has 14 residues. Germline lookup yields CDR1 SNHLY and CDR2 FYNNEI. This chain's CDR3 is CASITAGVIDTQYF. Written as DNA, the CDR3 is TGTGCCAGCATAACGGCGGGGGTAATTGATACGCAGTATTTT.

The chain recombines TRBV7-8 with TRBJ1-2, with 7 nucleotides matching TRBD1. The CDR3 has 16 amino acids. With V trimmed by 1 base and J by 2 bases, 7 bases remained unmatched. Looked up from germline, CDR1 is SGHVS and CDR2 is FQNEAQ. CDR3 amino acids: CASSLDPGTVNYGYTF. The CDR3, as DNA: TGTGCCAGCAGCTTAGATCCCGGGACAGTGAACTATGGCTACACCTTC.